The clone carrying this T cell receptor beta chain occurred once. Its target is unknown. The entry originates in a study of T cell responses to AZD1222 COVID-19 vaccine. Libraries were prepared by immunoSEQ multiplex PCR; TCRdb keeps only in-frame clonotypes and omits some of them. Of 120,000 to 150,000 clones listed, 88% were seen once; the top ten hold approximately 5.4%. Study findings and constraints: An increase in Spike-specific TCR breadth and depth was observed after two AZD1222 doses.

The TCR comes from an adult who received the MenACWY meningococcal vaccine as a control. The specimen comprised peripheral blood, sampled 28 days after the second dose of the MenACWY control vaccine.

The CDR3 here is CAISVPPGLAGTVGTGELFF. The CDR3 DNA reads TGTGCCATCAGTGTTCCACCGGGACTAGCGGGAACCGTTGGCACCGGGGAGCTGTTTTTT. The chain links TRBV10-3 to TRBJ2-2; 13 bases are shared with TRBD2. The CDR3 has 20 amino acids. Per the germline V gene, CDR1 is ENHRY and CDR2 is SYGVKD. V trimming: 4 bases; J trimming: 4 bases; junction bases outside the gene matches: 15.